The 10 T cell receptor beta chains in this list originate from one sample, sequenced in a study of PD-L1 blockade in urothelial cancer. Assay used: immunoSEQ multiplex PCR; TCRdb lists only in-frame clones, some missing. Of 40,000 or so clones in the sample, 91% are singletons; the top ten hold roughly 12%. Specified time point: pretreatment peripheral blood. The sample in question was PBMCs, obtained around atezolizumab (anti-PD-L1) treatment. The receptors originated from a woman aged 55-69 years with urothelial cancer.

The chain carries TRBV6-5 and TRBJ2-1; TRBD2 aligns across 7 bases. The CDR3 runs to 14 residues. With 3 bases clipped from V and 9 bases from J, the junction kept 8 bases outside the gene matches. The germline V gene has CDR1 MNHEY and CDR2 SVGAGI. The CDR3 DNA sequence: TGTGCCAGCAGTTATATCGGGAGGTTAGGTGAGCAGTTCTTC. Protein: CASSYIGRLGEQFF.

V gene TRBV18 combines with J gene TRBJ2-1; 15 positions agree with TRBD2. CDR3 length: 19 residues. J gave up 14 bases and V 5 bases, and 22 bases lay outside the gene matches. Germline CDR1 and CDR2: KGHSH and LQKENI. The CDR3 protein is CASSSQGTGLAGGRGWKFF. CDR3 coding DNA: TGTGCCAGCTCATCACAGGGAACTGGACTAGCGGGAGGGCGGGGATGGAAGTTCTTC.

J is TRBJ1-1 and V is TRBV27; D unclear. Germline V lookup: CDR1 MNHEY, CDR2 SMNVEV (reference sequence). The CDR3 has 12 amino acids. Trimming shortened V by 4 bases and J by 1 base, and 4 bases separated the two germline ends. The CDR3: CASSSWNTEAFF. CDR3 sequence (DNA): TGTGCCAGCAGTTCCTGGAACACTGAAGCTTTCTTT.

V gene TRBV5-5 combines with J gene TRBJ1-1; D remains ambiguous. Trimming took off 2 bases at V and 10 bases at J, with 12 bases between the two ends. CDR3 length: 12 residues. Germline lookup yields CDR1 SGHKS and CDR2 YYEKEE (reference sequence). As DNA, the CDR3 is TGTGCCAGCAGCTTCTGGACCGGAGGAGCTTTCTTT. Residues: CASSFWTGGAFF.

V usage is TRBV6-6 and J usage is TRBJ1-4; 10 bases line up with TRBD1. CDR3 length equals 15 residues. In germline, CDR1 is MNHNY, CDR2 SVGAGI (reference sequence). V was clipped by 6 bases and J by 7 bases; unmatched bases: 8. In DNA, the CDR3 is TGTGCCAGCAGCCCTAGGACAGGGGGAAGTGAAAAACTGTTTTTT. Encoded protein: CASSPRTGGSEKLFF.

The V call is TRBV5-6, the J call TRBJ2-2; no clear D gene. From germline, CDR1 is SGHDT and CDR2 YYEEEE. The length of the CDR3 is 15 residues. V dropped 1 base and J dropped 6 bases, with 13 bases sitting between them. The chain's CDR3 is CASSLFGNYAGELFF. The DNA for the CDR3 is TGTGCCAGCAGCTTGTTCGGTAATTATGCCGGGGAGCTGTTTTTT.

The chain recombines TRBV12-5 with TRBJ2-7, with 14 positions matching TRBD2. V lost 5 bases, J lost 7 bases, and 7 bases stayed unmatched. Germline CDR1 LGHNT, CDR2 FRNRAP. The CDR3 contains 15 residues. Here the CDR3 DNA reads TGTGCTAGTGGTCCGGGGACTAGCGGGAGTGGAGAGCAGTACTTC. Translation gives CASGPGTSGSGEQYF.

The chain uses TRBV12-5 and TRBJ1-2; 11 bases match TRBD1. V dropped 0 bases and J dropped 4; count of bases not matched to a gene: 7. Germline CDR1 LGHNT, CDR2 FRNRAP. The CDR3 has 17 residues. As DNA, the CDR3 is TGTGCTAGTGGTTTGGTACTTGGGGGACAGGGGGTCTATGGCTACACCTTC. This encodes CASGLVLGGQGVYGYTF.

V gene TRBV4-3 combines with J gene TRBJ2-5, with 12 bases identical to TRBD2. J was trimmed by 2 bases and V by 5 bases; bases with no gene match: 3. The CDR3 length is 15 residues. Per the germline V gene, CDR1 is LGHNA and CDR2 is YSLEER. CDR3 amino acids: CASSYLAGGQETQYF. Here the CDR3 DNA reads TGCGCCAGCAGCTATCTAGCGGGAGGGCAAGAGACCCAGTACTTC.

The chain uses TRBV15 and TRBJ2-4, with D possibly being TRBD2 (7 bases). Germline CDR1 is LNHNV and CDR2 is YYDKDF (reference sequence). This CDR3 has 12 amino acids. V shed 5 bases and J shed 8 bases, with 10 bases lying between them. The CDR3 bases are TGTGCCACCAGCCAAGGGGGGGACATTCAGTACTTC. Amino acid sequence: CATSQGGDIQYF. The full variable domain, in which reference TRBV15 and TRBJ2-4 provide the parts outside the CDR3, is DAMVIQNPRYQVTQFGKPVTLSCSQTLNHNVMYWYQQKSSQAPKLLFHYYDKDFNNEADTPDNFQSRRPNTSFCFLDIRSPGLGDTAMYLCATSQGGDIQYFGAGTRLSVL.